Presented here are 3 T cell receptor beta chains from one specimen sequenced in a study of cytomegalovirus exposure and HLA in healthy donors. Here immunoSEQ multiplex PCR was the method, and the copy in TCRdb shows in-frame clones only, minus some. The sample holds approximately 220,000 clones, approximately 90% seen once. The sample comprised PBMCs. The source of these receptors is a woman aged 18 to 35 in good health and CMV-seronegative.

V and J are TRBV6-1 and TRBJ2-5; 7 bases align to TRBD1. After removal of 6 bases from V and 0 bases from J, the junction contained 4 bases not matched to a gene. The CDR3 spans 14 residues. Germline values: CDR1 MNHNS, CDR2 SASEGT. CDR3 in amino acids: CASSKQGNQETQYF. CDR3 sequence (DNA): TGTGCCAGCAGCAAACAGGGGAACCAAGAGACCCAGTACTTC.

The chain employs TRBV6-6 and TRBJ2-3; D is possibly TRBD1 (6 bases). Germline CDR1 and CDR2: MNHNY and SVGAGI (reference sequence). The CDR3 loop spans 14 amino acids. The V end was cut by 6 bases, the J end by 2 bases, with 12 bases between. CDR3 residues: CASRNRVATDTQYF. The DNA of the CDR3 is TGTGCCAGCAGAAACAGGGTGGCCACAGATACGCAGTATTTT.

This rearrangement joins TRBV7-6 to TRBJ2-2; 9 nucleotides match TRBD2. Germline V gene lookup returns CDR1 SGHVS and CDR2 FNYEAQ. V lost 3 bases to trimming and J lost 7 bases; unmatched junction nucleotides: 6. The CDR3 totals 15 residues. The CDR3: CASSFGLAYSGELFF. The DNA of the CDR3 is TGTGCCAGCAGCTTTGGACTAGCGTACAGCGGGGAGCTGTTTTTT.